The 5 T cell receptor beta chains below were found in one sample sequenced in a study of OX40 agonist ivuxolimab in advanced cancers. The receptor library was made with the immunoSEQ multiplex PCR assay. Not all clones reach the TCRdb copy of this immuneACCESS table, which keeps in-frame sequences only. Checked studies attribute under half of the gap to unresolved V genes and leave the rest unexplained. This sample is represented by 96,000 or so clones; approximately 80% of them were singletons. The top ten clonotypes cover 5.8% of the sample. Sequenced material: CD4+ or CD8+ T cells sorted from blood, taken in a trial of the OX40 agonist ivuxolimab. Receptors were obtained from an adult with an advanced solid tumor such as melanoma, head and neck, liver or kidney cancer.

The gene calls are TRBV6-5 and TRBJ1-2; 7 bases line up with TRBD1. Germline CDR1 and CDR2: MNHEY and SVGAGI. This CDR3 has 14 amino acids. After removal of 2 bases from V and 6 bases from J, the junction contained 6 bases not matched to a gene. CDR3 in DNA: TGTGCCAGCAGTTACGACAGGGTTTCAGATGGCTACACCTTC. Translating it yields CASSYDRVSDGYTF.

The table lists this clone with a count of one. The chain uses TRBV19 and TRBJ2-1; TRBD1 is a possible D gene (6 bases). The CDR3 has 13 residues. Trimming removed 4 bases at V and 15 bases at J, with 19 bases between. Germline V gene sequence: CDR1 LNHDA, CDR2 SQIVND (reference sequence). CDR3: CASSKTTGEIWFF. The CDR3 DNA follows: TGTGCCAGTAGTAAAACGACAGGCGAGATTTGGTTCTTC.

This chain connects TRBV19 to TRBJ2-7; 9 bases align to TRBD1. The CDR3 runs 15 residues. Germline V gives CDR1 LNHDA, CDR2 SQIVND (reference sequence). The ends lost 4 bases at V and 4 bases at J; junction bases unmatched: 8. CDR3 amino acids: CASSTGQGSLYEQYF. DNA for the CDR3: TGTGCCAGTAGTACCGGACAGGGGTCGCTGTACGAGCAGTACTTC.

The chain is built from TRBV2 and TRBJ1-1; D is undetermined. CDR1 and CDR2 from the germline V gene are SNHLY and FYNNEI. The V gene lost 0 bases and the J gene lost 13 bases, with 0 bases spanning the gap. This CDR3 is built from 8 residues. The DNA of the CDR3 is TGTGCCAGCAGTGAAGCTTTCTTT. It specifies CASSEAFF.

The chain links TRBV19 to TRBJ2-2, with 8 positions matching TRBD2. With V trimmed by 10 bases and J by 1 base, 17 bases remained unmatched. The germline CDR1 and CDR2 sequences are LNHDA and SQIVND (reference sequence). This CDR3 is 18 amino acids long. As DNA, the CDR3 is TGTGCCACCGCGAGCGGGGGCCTAACGCTGGTGAACACCGGGGAGCTGTTTTTT. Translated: CATASGGLTLVNTGELFF.